The T cell receptor (beta chain) under discussion was sequenced for a study of T cell responses to AZD1222 COVID-19 vaccine. Profiling relied on immunoSEQ multiplex PCR, and the TCRdb table lists in-frame clones only, not all of them. The sample holds 130,000 to 150,000 clones, roughly nine tenths seen once. This specimen consisted of peripheral blood, obtained on day 0 of AZD1222 vaccination. This receptor was obtained from an adult in good health.

The CDR3 sequence: CATSDFSGTTDTQYF. The CDR3 DNA sequence: TGTGCCACCAGTGATTTCTCGGGGACCACAGATACGCAGTATTTT. The genes are TRBV24-1 and TRBJ2-3; D may be TRBD1 or TRBD2 (5 bases each). Germline CDR1 reads KGHDR; CDR2 reads SFDVKD. V shed 1 base and J shed 2 bases, with 9 bases lying between them. The CDR3 length is 15 residues.